These 26 T cell receptor beta chains share one sample of origin, sequenced in a study of blood T cell repertoires in COVID-19. Libraries were prepared by immunoSEQ multiplex PCR; TCRdb keeps only in-frame clonotypes and omits some of them. Of 29,000 or so clones listed, around 87% are singletons. The sequenced material came from peripheral blood. The receptors stem from a human donor in a cohort sampled during active COVID-19. The donor label of this sample is uncertain.

The rearrangement uses TRBV19 and TRBJ2-2; perhaps TRBD2 as D (6 bases). This CDR3 contains 16 residues. Germline V gene lookup returns CDR1 LNHDA and CDR2 SQIVND (reference sequence). V shed 11 bases and J shed 6 bases, with 25 bases lying between them. CDR3 region: CASTGEDPQWAGELFF. CDR3 sequence (DNA): TGTGCCTCAACCGGGGAGGACCCCCAGTGGGCCGGGGAGCTGTTTTTT.

This clone was seen a few times. The chain has TRBV2 and TRBJ2-1, with D possibly matching TRBD1 (5 bases). CDR1 and CDR2 from the germline V gene are SNHLY and FYNNEI. The CDR3 runs to 13 residues. V lost 4 bases to trimming and J lost 8 bases, with 12 bases between them. The CDR3 protein is CASSVRGRDEQFF. The CDR3 nucleotides are TGTGCCAGCAGTGTAAGGGGTCGCGATGAGCAGTTCTTC.

V usage is TRBV2 and J usage is TRBJ2-1; 10 bases fit TRBD2. The CDR3 has 19 amino acids. V was clipped by 4 bases and J by 0 bases; unmatched bases: 12. Looked up from germline, CDR1 is SNHLY and CDR2 is FYNNEI. The CDR3 sequence: CASSAPLAGTSSSYNEQFF. CDR3 coding DNA: TGTGCCAGCAGTGCCCCACTAGCGGGGACCTCTAGCTCCTACAATGAGCAGTTCTTC.

This sequence joins TRBV5-1 and TRBJ1-2; D not resolved. Germline V gene sequence: CDR1 SGHRS, CDR2 YFSETQ. This CDR3 spans 12 amino acids. Trimming took 3 bases from V and 8 from J, leaving 11 bases between them. CDR3 sequence: CASSSTSEGYTF. The CDR3 DNA reads TGCGCCAGCAGCTCAACCTCGGAGGGCTACACCTTC. Supplemented by reference TRBV5-1 and TRBJ1-2, the full variable domain reads KAGVTQTPRYLIKTRGQQVTLSCSPISGHRSVSWYQQTPGQGLQFLFEYFSETQRNKGNFPGRFSGRQFSNSRSEMNVSTLELGDSALYLCASSSTSEGYTFGSGTRLTVV.

The chain recombines TRBV10-2 with TRBJ2-1; 8 positions agree with TRBD2. The CDR3 spans 15 residues. Unmatched junction bases numbered 6, after V lost 4 bases and J lost 4 bases. Germline V lookup: CDR1 WSHSY, CDR2 SAAADI. This CDR3 is CASSVSREGYNEQFF. CDR3 DNA sequence: TGCGCCAGCAGTGTATCCCGGGAGGGGTACAATGAGCAGTTCTTC.

The V call is TRBV12-5, the J call TRBJ1-5; D is uncertain. The V and J ends lost 4 bases and 1 base respectively, with 11 bases between them. The CDR3 sequence is 15 residues long. The germline CDR1 and CDR2 sequences are LGHNT and FRNRAP. The CDR3 loop is CASGSGLGSNQPQHF. CDR3 DNA sequence: TGTGCTAGTGGTTCGGGGTTGGGGAGCAATCAGCCCCAGCATTTT.

In this sample, this clone turned up a few times. This chain joins TRBV27 and TRBJ1-4; possibly TRBD1 for D (5 bases). V shed 5 bases and J shed 3 bases, with 10 bases lying between them. Germline CDR1 reads MNHEY; CDR2 reads SMNVEV (reference sequence). The CDR3 length is 14 residues. As DNA, the CDR3 is TGTGCCAGCAGTATTGGGACTCCTAATGAAAAACTGTTTTTT. Its protein product is CASSIGTPNEKLFF.

The rearrangement joins TRBV4-2 to TRBJ2-2; 12 bases line up with TRBD2. The germline V gene has CDR1 LGHNA and CDR2 YNFKEQ. CDR3 length equals 17 residues. V lost 1 base and J lost 5; bases outside the gene matches: 5. The CDR3 protein is CASSQGLAGEATGELFF. As DNA, the CDR3 is TGTGCCAGCAGCCAAGGACTAGCGGGAGAGGCTACCGGGGAGCTGTTTTTT.

This clone was counted a single time. This chain connects TRBV3-1 (or the pseudogene TRBV3-2) to TRBJ1-2; 9 bases fit TRBD1. Germline assignment: CDR1 LGHDT and CDR2 YNNKEL (reference sequence). V was clipped by 5 bases and J by 1 base; unmatched bases: 5. CDR3 length equals 15 residues. The DNA of the CDR3 is TGTGCCAGCAGCGCCCGGGACAGGGATAACTATGGCTACACCTTC. Encoded protein: CASSARDRDNYGYTF.

J is TRBJ1-4 and V is TRBV10-3; 7 bases map to TRBD1. The CDR3 spans 15 residues. The V gene end was trimmed by 0 bases and the J gene end by 5 bases; junction bases not matched to a gene: 3. The V gene's germline CDR1 is ENHRY and CDR2 SYGVKD. As DNA, the CDR3 is TGTGCCATCAGTGAGTCGGGGACAGCAAATGAAAAACTGTTTTTT. Its protein is CAISESGTANEKLFF.

The rearrangement uses TRBV5-1 and TRBJ2-2; 10 bases align to TRBD2. This CDR3 has 21 residues. The V and J ends lost 3 bases and 0 bases, in that order; junction bases with no gene match: 17. The germline V gene encodes CDR1 SGHRS and CDR2 YFSETQ. CDR3 sequence: CASSSPKTSGTRTPNTGELFF. The CDR3 region has the DNA TGCGCCAGCAGCTCCCCGAAAACTAGCGGGACCCGTACTCCGAACACCGGGGAGCTGTTTTTT.

The rearrangement links TRBV6-6 to TRBJ1-2; 9 positions match TRBD1. This CDR3 comprises 16 residues. The germline gives CDR1 MNHNY, CDR2 SVGAGI (reference sequence). The trim removed 4 bases at V and 6 bases at J, leaving 12 bases unmatched. The CDR3 spells CASSSLIYRGRDGYTF. The CDR3 region has the DNA TGTGCCAGCAGTTCCCTGATTTACAGGGGGCGGGATGGCTACACCTTC.

The chain recombines TRBV7-8 with TRBJ2-5; 7 bases align to TRBD2. J gave up 5 bases and V 2 bases, and 11 bases lay outside the gene matches. This CDR3 region has 16 residues. Germline V gene lookup returns CDR1 SGHVS and CDR2 FQNEAQ. CDR3 residues: CASSLFSGGARETQYF. CDR3 DNA sequence: TGTGCCAGCAGCTTATTTTCGGGAGGAGCCCGGGAGACCCAGTACTTC.

The rearrangement uses TRBV6-4 and TRBJ2-3, with no clear D. The CDR3 is 13 amino acids. The germline CDR1 and CDR2 sequences are MRHNA and SNTAGT. The V end lost 0 bases, the J end lost 13 bases, and 14 bases lay between the germline ends. This chain's CDR3 is CASSDSWLDGKYF. CDR3 coding DNA: TGTGCCAGCAGTGACTCGTGGCTAGATGGCAAGTATTTT.

The genes are TRBV7-9 and TRBJ1-4; a possible D gene is TRBD1 (6 bases). Trimming pared 1 base from V and 6 bases from J, leaving 18 bases between. The CDR3 is 17 residues long. Germline CDR1 and CDR2: SEHNR and FQNEAQ (reference sequence). The CDR3 nucleotides read TGTGCCAGCAGCTTAGTGGGGGGGCCGTCAGGGGATGAAAAACTGTTTTTT. This codes for CASSLVGGPSGDEKLFF.

The V call is TRBV7-2, the J call TRBJ2-3; weak D call: TRBD2 (6 bases). Looked up from germline, CDR1 is SGHTA and CDR2 is FQGNSA. The CDR3 totals 11 residues. V was clipped by 5 bases and J by 7 bases, with 7 bases between them. The CDR3 region is CASSGGNTQYF. The CDR3 coding sequence is TGTGCCAGCAGCGGCGGGAATACGCAGTATTTT.

This chain uses TRBV4-1 with TRBJ2-7, with 10 bases fitting TRBD2. CDR1 and CDR2 (germline): MGHRA, YSYEKL. The J segment lost 7 bases and the V segment lost 2 bases, leaving 8 bases of the junction unmatched. This CDR3 has 15 amino acids. CDR3 sequence: CASSQPSGRGREQYF. The CDR3 DNA sequence: TGCGCCAGCAGCCAACCTAGCGGGAGAGGTCGAGAGCAGTACTTC.

This chain links TRBV19 with TRBJ2-1; D is uncertain. This CDR3 comprises 15 residues. Trimming removed 3 bases from V and 0 bases from J, with 9 bases in between. Germline CDR1 and CDR2: LNHDA and SQIVND (reference sequence). The CDR3 sequence: CASSMGPSSYNEQFF. The CDR3 DNA sequence: TGTGCCAGTAGTATGGGCCCGAGCTCCTACAATGAGCAGTTCTTC.

The chain carries TRBV7-8 and TRBJ2-2; 8 bases match TRBD2. V shed 6 bases, J shed 5 bases, and the junction held 8 bases outside the gene matches. Germline-derived CDR1 and CDR2 are SGHVS and FQNEAQ. This CDR3 comprises 15 residues. The CDR3 bases are TGTGCCAGCAGGCCGACTAGCGCCCAAACCGGGGAGCTGTTTTTT. This translates into CASRPTSAQTGELFF. The complete variable domain, with remaining parts taken from reference TRBV7-8 and TRBJ2-2, reads GAGVSQSPRYKVAKRGQDVALRCDPISGHVSLFWYQQALGQGPEFLTYFQNEAQLDKSGLPSDRFFAERPEGSVSTLKIQRTQQEDSAVYLCASRPTSAQTGELFFGEGSRLTVL.

The chain carries TRBV4-2 and TRBJ2-5, with 14 positions matching TRBD2. CDR1 and CDR2 from the germline V gene are LGHNA and YNFKEQ. Trimming removed 2 bases from V and 7 bases from J; junction bases left unmatched: 15. The CDR3 is 19 residues long. This CDR3 reads CASSQPGTSGRGTTMTQYF. CDR3 sequence (DNA): TGTGCCAGCAGCCAACCGGGGACTAGCGGGAGAGGGACTACGATGACCCAGTACTTC.

This clone occurred once. J is TRBJ1-2 and V is TRBV18; 9 nucleotides align to TRBD1. CDR3 size: 14 residues. V trimming: 2 bases; J trimming: 7 bases; junction bases outside the gene matches: 5. CDR1 is KGHSH, CDR2 LQKENI, per germline. CDR3 DNA sequence: TGTGCCAGCTCACCAGAGGGACAGGGTTCTGGCTACACCTTC. Translating gives CASSPEGQGSGYTF.

V gene TRBV5-5 combines with J gene TRBJ2-5; TRBD1 is a possible D gene (6 bases). With 5 bases removed from V and 5 bases from J, the gap between germline ends came to 19 bases. CDR1 and CDR2 from the germline V gene are SGHKS and YYEKEE (reference sequence). The CDR3 spans 15 residues. DNA for the CDR3: TGTGCCAGCAGTACAGGGACACATCTTCCGGAGACCCAGTACTTC. Translated: CASSTGTHLPETQYF.

This clone was counted a single time. The chain couples TRBV5-1 to TRBJ2-3; possible D gene TRBD2, 5 bases. Per the germline V gene, CDR1 is SGHRS and CDR2 is YFSETQ. The CDR3 is 16 amino acids. V lost 0 bases and J lost 0, with 11 bases in between. The DNA of the CDR3 is TGCGCCAGCAGCTTGGGTGGAGCGGATAGCACAGATACGCAGTATTTT. This translates into CASSLGGADSTDTQYF. Variable domain in full (rest from reference TRBV5-1 and TRBJ2-3): KAGVTQTPRYLIKTRGQQVTLSCSPISGHRSVSWYQQTPGQGLQFLFEYFSETQRNKGNFPGRFSGRQFSNSRSEMNVSTLELGDSALYLCASSLGGADSTDTQYFGPGTRLTVL.

This rearrangement joins TRBV7-9 to TRBJ2-1; 14 bases are a match to TRBD2. Trimming took 1 base from V and 6 from J; bases not matched to a gene: 8. The CDR3 is 18 amino acids. Germline CDR1 SEHNR, CDR2 FQNEAQ (reference sequence). The CDR3 DNA reads TGTGCCAGCAGCTTAGGATCGACTAGCGGGAGGGTTGGCAATGAGCAGTTCTTC. It is translated as CASSLGSTSGRVGNEQFF.

The J gene is TRBJ2-7, the V gene TRBV7-2; D perhaps matches TRBD1 (6 bases). V was clipped by 1 base and J by 5 bases, with 15 bases between them. The germline gives CDR1 SGHTA, CDR2 FQGNSA. The CDR3 length is 15 residues. In DNA form, the CDR3 reads TGTGCCAGCAGCTTAGGACAGGTGCCTGAAGACGAGCAGTACTTC. Translating it yields CASSLGQVPEDEQYF.

The rearrangement joins TRBV7-9 to TRBJ2-3; tentative D call: TRBD1 (5 bases). CDR1 and CDR2 from the germline V gene are SEHNR and FQNEAQ (reference sequence). The V end lost 1 base, the J end lost 0 bases, and 5 bases lay between the germline ends. The CDR3 has 14 amino acids. The DNA for the CDR3 is TGTGCCAGCAGCTTAGAGGGGAGCACAGATACGCAGTATTTT. Protein product: CASSLEGSTDTQYF.